This TCR beta chain was obtained from a study of blood T cell repertoires in COVID-19. Study context: Donors in the United States, Italy and Spain gave samples during acute or convalescent COVID-19. Sources were T cells, B-cell-depleted T cells, or PBMCs; the material itself was cDNA or gDNA.

Germline assignment: CDR1 SEHNR and CDR2 FQNEAQ (reference sequence). The V segment lost 5 bases and the J segment 4 bases; nucleotides outside the gene matches: 5. The CDR3 is 15 amino acids. Under the authors' procedure: The assay estimated nucleated cells by amplifying reference gene primers. TCRdb keeps only in-frame clones here, not all; method: immunoSEQ multiplex PCR. V, J and clone size are those of that table, while D and trimming were read from the DNA. Counted here are about 350,000 clones, around nine tenths occurring once; the ten biggest clones make up approximately 7.4%. The Seattle site enrolled patients during active infection and followed them longitudinally.

The source of this sequence is a woman aged 70-85 years with COVID-19, enrolled during active disease. Material: peripheral blood. The chain combines TRBV7-9 with TRBJ1-2; 12 positions agree with TRBD1. CDR3 protein: CASSSRDRGPYGYTF. The CDR3 coding sequence is TGTGCCAGCAGCAGCCGGGACAGGGGGCCCTATGGCTACACCTTC. Based on the CDR3 plus reference TRBV7-9 and TRBJ1-2, the full variable domain is DTGVSQNPRHKITKRGQNVTFRCDPISEHNRLYWYRQTLGQGPEFLTYFQNEAQLEKSRLLSDRFSAERPKGSFSTLEIQRTEQGDSAMYLCASSSRDRGPYGYTFGSGTRLTVV.